The 19 T cell receptor beta chains presented below share a single source sample, sequenced in a study of blood T cell repertoires in COVID-19. Only in-frame clones appear in the TCRdb table, and some are missing; sequencing was by immunoSEQ multiplex PCR. The sample holds a few hundred thousand clones, approximately 86% seen once. Sequenced input: PBMCs or T cells enriched from blood (not recorded which). These receptors were obtained from a woman aged 25 to 39 who had been exposed to COVID-19.

This chain connects TRBV13 to TRBJ1-1; D not certain. In germline, CDR1 is PRHDT, CDR2 FYEKMQ (reference sequence). The V and J ends lost 2 bases and 5 bases respectively, with 12 bases between them. The CDR3 is made up of 14 amino acids. The CDR3 spells CASSLPPAGTEAFF. The CDR3 bases are TGTGCCAGCAGCTTACCTCCGGCGGGGACTGAAGCTTTCTTT.

This chain uses TRBV7-9 with TRBJ2-2, with TRBD2 matching over 7 bases. Germline-derived CDR1 and CDR2 are SEHNR and FQNEAQ (reference sequence). Trimming took 1 base from V and 5 from J; bases not matched to a gene: 10. CDR3 length: 17 amino acids. CDR3 protein: CASSLERDYSLTGELFF. In nucleotides, the CDR3 is TGTGCCAGCAGCTTAGAGAGGGACTATTCGCTAACCGGGGAGCTGTTTTTT.

Worth noting for this clone: The same CDR3 also results from other DNA sequences found in this sample. J is TRBJ1-2 and V is TRBV6-5, with D uncertain. Germline V lookup: CDR1 MNHEY, CDR2 SVGAGI. Trimming shortened V by 6 bases and J by 7 bases, and 9 bases separated the two germline ends. The CDR3 consists of 11 residues. CDR3 in DNA: TGTGCCAGCAGCACGGGAGGTGGCTACACCTTC. Its protein product is CASSTGGGYTF.

This rearrangement joins TRBV6-2 or TRBV6-3 to TRBJ1-1; 12 bases align to TRBD1. V was clipped by 6 bases and J by 7 bases; unmatched bases: 9. Germline CDR1 is MNHEY and CDR2 is SVGEGT. This CDR3 spans 15 amino acids. DNA for the CDR3: TGTGCCAGCAGCCGGGGACAGGGGGCGTCAGGTGAAGCTTTCTTT. It codes for CASSRGQGASGEAFF.

The chain has TRBV27 and TRBJ2-1; 8 nucleotides line up with TRBD2. This CDR3 has 15 amino acids. Germline V gene sequence: CDR1 MNHEY, CDR2 SMNVEV (reference sequence). Trimming removed 4 bases from V and 4 bases from J; junction bases left unmatched: 6. The CDR3 here is CASSYGRGGYNEQFF. The CDR3, as DNA: TGTGCCAGCAGTTACGGCCGGGGGGGATACAATGAGCAGTTCTTC.

The chain is built from TRBV5-8 and TRBJ2-1; the match to TRBD1 covers 8 bases. Germline assignment: CDR1 SGHTS and CDR2 YDEGEE. V was pared by 0 bases and J by 4 bases, with 9 bases of the junction left unmatched. This CDR3 contains 17 residues. CDR3 protein: CASSLAIGTGGYNEQFF. CDR3 bases: TGTGCCAGCAGCTTGGCCATAGGTACAGGGGGATACAATGAGCAGTTCTTC.

This rearrangement joins TRBV19 to TRBJ1-5; 10 bases match TRBD1. In germline, CDR1 is LNHDA, CDR2 SQIVND (reference sequence). There are 16 residues in the CDR3. Losses at the gene ends were 3 bases for V and 7 bases for J; bases not matched to a gene: 9. The CDR3 here is CASSISQDRGRQPQHF. The DNA for the CDR3 is TGTGCCAGTAGTATTAGCCAGGACAGGGGGAGACAGCCCCAGCATTTT.

J is TRBJ1-1 and V is TRBV6-4; D not resolved. Looked up from germline, CDR1 is MRHNA and CDR2 is SNTAGT. Trimming took off 6 bases at V and 4 bases at J, with 12 bases between the two ends. This CDR3 comprises 13 residues. The CDR3 nucleotides read TGTGCCAGCAGCCGGGAGGGAAGCACTGAAGCTTTCTTT. Its protein is CASSREGSTEAFF.

The chain uses TRBV21-1 and TRBJ1-5. TRBV21-1 is deemed a pseudogene. CDR3 size: 8 residues. The DNA for the CDR3 is TGTGCCAGCAGGTCTAGGCATTTT. Translation gives CASRSRHF.

J is TRBJ2-2 and V is TRBV24-1; D is perhaps TRBD2 (6 bases). Germline CDR1 KGHDR, CDR2 SFDVKD. V shed 1 base and J shed 13 bases, with 12 bases lying between them. The CDR3 totals 13 residues. This CDR3 reads CATSDFPRRALFF. CDR3 DNA sequence: TGTGCCACCAGTGATTTTCCGAGGAGGGCGCTGTTTTTT.

This chain joins TRBV15 and TRBJ1-1; D uncertain. The CDR3 has 14 residues. Trimming took 0 bases from V and 5 from J, leaving 10 bases between them. The germline V gene has CDR1 LNHNV and CDR2 YYDKDF (reference sequence). The DNA for the CDR3 is TGTGCCACCAGCAGAGAATCGGGGTGGACTGAAGCTTTCTTT. Protein product: CATSRESGWTEAFF. Drawing the rest from reference TRBV15 and TRBJ1-1, the complete variable domain is DAMVIQNPRYQVTQFGKPVTLSCSQTLNHNVMYWYQQKSSQAPKLLFHYYDKDFNNEADTPDNFQSRRPNTSFCFLDIRSPGLGDTAMYLCATSRESGWTEAFFGQGTRLTVV.

This clone has just a few counts. The chain links TRBV5-1 to TRBJ1-4; perhaps TRBD1 as D (5 bases). The V end was cut by 4 bases, the J end by 3 bases, with 13 bases between. Germline V gene lookup returns CDR1 SGHRS and CDR2 YFSETQ. The CDR3 is 15 residues long. CDR3 in amino acids: CASSDGHFSNEKLFF. The CDR3 DNA reads TGCGCCAGCAGCGACGGACACTTCTCTAATGAAAAACTGTTTTTT.

This chain connects TRBV6-5 to TRBJ1-1; 8 positions match TRBD1. Germline CDR1 is MNHEY and CDR2 is SVGAGI. Germline trimming cut 6 bases from V and 4 bases from J; bases unmatched to any gene: 7. This CDR3 is built from 14 residues. This CDR3 reads CASRVRGLGTEAFF. CDR3 in DNA: TGTGCCAGCAGGGTCAGGGGGCTGGGCACTGAAGCTTTCTTT.

The rearrangement joins TRBV6-1 to TRBJ1-3, with 9 positions matching TRBD1. The CDR3 sequence is 19 residues long. V was pared by 2 bases and J by 3 bases, with 14 bases of the junction left unmatched. Looked up from germline, CDR1 is MNHNS and CDR2 is SASEGT. Here the CDR3 reads CASSELQGASGVSGNTIYF. The CDR3 DNA reads TGTGCCAGCAGTGAATTACAGGGGGCTTCGGGTGTTAGTGGAAACACCATATATTTT.

The CDR3 region is CASSQDRGSGNQPQHF. CDR3 in DNA: TGTGCCAGCAGCCAAGATCGAGGTTCCGGCAATCAGCCCCAGCATTTT. The V and J genes are TRBV3-1 (or the pseudogene TRBV3-2) and TRBJ1-5; no reliable D call. Germline CDR1 is LGHDT and CDR2 is YNNKEL (reference sequence). V was trimmed by 0 bases and J by 2 bases, leaving 11 bases between them. The CDR3 is made up of 16 amino acids.

The count of this clone is one. This same CDR3 is encoded by further DNA sequences in the sample. The chain has TRBV12-3 or TRBV12-4 and TRBJ1-4; D is ambiguous. Trimming pared 3 bases from V and 11 bases from J, leaving 10 bases between. The CDR3 has 12 residues. The CDR3 region has the DNA TGTGCCAGCAGTTTGAAGCCGGGGAAACTGTTTTTT. Protein product: CASSLKPGKLFF.

The gene calls are TRBV19 and TRBJ1-4; D unclear. This CDR3 is 14 amino acids long. V was clipped by 3 bases and J by 5 bases, with 10 bases between them. Looked up from germline, CDR1 is LNHDA and CDR2 is SQIVND (reference sequence). DNA for the CDR3: TGTGCCAGTAGTATCACGGTTATAAATGAAAAACTGTTTTTT. This translates into CASSITVINEKLFF.

DNA for the CDR3: TGTGCCAGCTCACCGGACGGGGATGAGCAGTTCTTC. It codes for CASSPDGDEQFF. The chain carries TRBV18 and TRBJ2-1, with TRBD2 as a possible D gene (5 bases). This CDR3 comprises 12 residues. Germline V gene lookup returns CDR1 KGHSH and CDR2 LQKENI. The V end was cut by 3 bases, the J end by 8 bases, with 8 bases between. Full variable domain (outside the CDR3, taken from reference TRBV18 and TRBJ2-1): NAGVMQNPRHLVRRRGQEARLRCSPMKGHSHVYWYRQLPEEGLKFMVYLQKENIIDESGMPKERFSAEFPKEGPSILRIQQVVRGDSAAYFCASSPDGDEQFFGPGTRLTVL.

The chain links TRBV12-3 or TRBV12-4 to TRBJ1-5; D is undetermined. The V end lost 7 bases, the J end lost 4 bases, and 11 bases lay between the germline ends. CDR3 length: 13 amino acids. CDR3 protein: CASMHKRNQPQHF. The CDR3 bases are TGTGCCAGCATGCACAAAAGAAATCAGCCCCAGCATTTT.